The next 29 T cell receptor beta chains were all read from a single sample in a study of shared clonotypes between healthy human individuals. Measured with immunoSEQ multiplex PCR; TCRdb has only the in-frame clones, and not every one. Among 1.5 million to 2.5 million clones, less than 95% were seen once, and the ten largest hold around 1.2%. Naivety among CD8 cells was defined by CD45RO negativity and positive CCR7 selection, thereby excluding terminally differentiated effector memory CD45RA+ cells. The source material was naive CD8+ T cells sorted from blood. The origin of the receptors is a man aged 18 to 29 in good health.

The count of this clone is one. The rearrangement joins TRBV5-6 to TRBJ2-5, with 7 bases matching TRBD1. The CDR3 loop spans 12 amino acids. Germline loops: CDR1 SGHDT, CDR2 YYEEEE. J was trimmed by 14 bases and V by 0 bases; bases with no gene match: 7. The CDR3 DNA is TGTGCCAGCAGCTTGGAGGAAGGGGGCAAATACTTC. Protein: CASSLEEGGKYF. Filled out from reference TRBV5-6 and TRBJ2-5, the complete variable domain reads DAGVTQSPTHLIKTRGQQVTLRCSPKSGHDTVSWYQQALGQGPQFIFQYYEEEERQRGNFPDRFSGHQFPNYSSELNVNALLLGDSALYLCASSLEEGGKYFGPGTRLLVL.

The chain links TRBV19 to TRBJ1-1, with a weak D call TRBD1 (5 bases). The CDR3 has 13 residues. V was cut by 3 bases and J by 5 bases, with 10 bases left in between. In germline, CDR1 is LNHDA, CDR2 SQIVND (reference sequence). This CDR3 is CASSMVKGTEAFF. The DNA of the CDR3 is TGTGCCAGTAGTATGGTAAAGGGGACTGAAGCTTTCTTT.

J is TRBJ2-7 and V is TRBV7-8; possibly TRBD1 for D (6 bases). Trimming took off 4 bases at V and 6 bases at J, with 16 bases between the two ends. The germline gives CDR1 SGHVS, CDR2 FQNEAQ. The CDR3 spans 14 residues. The DNA of the CDR3 is TGTGCCAGCAGCTCAAAACAGGGTTTTCGCGAGCAGTACTTC. It codes for CASSSKQGFREQYF.

The chain uses TRBV6-5 and TRBJ1-2; 12 bases line up with TRBD1. CDR3 size: 15 residues. Germline lookup yields CDR1 MNHEY and CDR2 SVGAGI. The J segment lost 7 bases and the V segment lost 10 bases, leaving 13 bases of the junction unmatched. The CDR3 region has the DNA TGTGCCACCTTGGGGTCAGGGACAGGGGGCCCTGGCTACACCTTC. This codes for CATLGSGTGGPGYTF.

Regarding this clone: The same CDR3 can be traced to other DNA sequences in this sample. V is TRBV4-1 and J is TRBJ2-3; D possibly corresponds to TRBD1 (6 bases). Deletions cut 0 bases from V and 0 bases from J, with 10 bases between. Germline values: CDR1 MGHRA, CDR2 YSYEKL. The CDR3 runs 16 residues. DNA of the CDR3: TGCGCCAGCAGCCAAGAAGGACAGCCTAGCACAGATACGCAGTATTTT. Protein: CASSQEGQPSTDTQYF.

This clone was detected once. The sample contains more than one DNA sequence encoding this CDR3. This chain connects TRBV28 to TRBJ1-1; a possible D gene is TRBD1 (5 bases). The germline V gene has CDR1 MDHEN and CDR2 SYDVKM. Trimming pared 3 bases from V and 1 base from J, leaving 9 bases between. The CDR3 extends over 14 amino acids. The CDR3 is CASSLRGRNTEAFF. DNA of the CDR3: TGTGCCAGCAGTTTGCGGGGCAGGAACACTGAAGCTTTCTTT.

J is TRBJ1-1 and V is TRBV2, with 9 nucleotides matching TRBD1. The ends lost 6 bases at V and 5 bases at J; junction bases unmatched: 4. This CDR3 has 13 amino acids. Germline-derived CDR1 and CDR2 are SNHLY and FYNNEI. The DNA for the CDR3 is TGTGCCAGCAGAGAGGGACAGGGAACTGAAGCTTTCTTT. Translation gives CASREGQGTEAFF.

For this clone: A much bigger clone sits one base away, suggesting this may be a read error. Other DNA sequences in the sample encode the same CDR3. The V call is TRBV28, the J call TRBJ2-7; D call uncertain. The CDR3 is made up of 11 amino acids. Per germline, CDR1 MDHEN and CDR2 SYDVKM. Trimming pared 6 bases from V and 2 bases from J, leaving 5 bases between. This chain's CDR3 is CASSSTYEQYF. Here the CDR3 DNA reads TGTGCCAGCAGCTCCACCTACGAGCAGTACTTC.

This chain joins TRBV4-1 and TRBJ2-1; 11 bases agree with TRBD2. V shed 1 base, J shed 3 bases, and the junction held 8 bases outside the gene matches. The length of the CDR3 is 18 residues. Germline values: CDR1 MGHRA, CDR2 YSYEKL. The CDR3 nucleotides are TGCGCCAGCAGCCAAGGGCATAGCGGGAGGGCCGACTACAATGAGCAGTTCTTC. Encoded protein: CASSQGHSGRADYNEQFF.

The rearrangement links TRBV4-1 to TRBJ2-1; D ambiguous. The CDR3 is 11 residues long. V was cut by 2 bases and J by 8 bases, with 4 bases left in between. In germline, CDR1 is MGHRA, CDR2 YSYEKL. CDR3 residues: CASSQKDEQFF. Here the CDR3 DNA reads TGCGCCAGCAGCCAAAAGGATGAGCAGTTCTTC.

This clone was observed once. This chain uses TRBV4-1 with TRBJ1-2; possibly TRBD1 for D (5 bases). Deletions cut 5 bases from V and 7 bases from J, with 14 bases between. Per the germline V gene, CDR1 is MGHRA and CDR2 is YSYEKL. The CDR3 extends over 13 amino acids. CDR3 in amino acids: CASSNGGAFGYTF. CDR3 nucleotides: TGCGCCAGCAGCAACGGAGGGGCGTTTGGCTACACCTTC.

This chain connects TRBV13 to TRBJ1-3; D is unclear. The CDR3 is made up of 16 amino acids. Germline values: CDR1 PRHDT, CDR2 FYEKMQ (reference sequence). Trimming took 5 bases from V and 6 from J, leaving 20 bases between them. CDR3 nucleotides: TGTGCCAGCAGCAAGGTCGCGGGGATCGATGAAAACACCATATATTTT. This encodes CASSKVAGIDENTIYF.

With regard to this clone: Additional DNA sequences in this sample encode the identical CDR3. This chain links TRBV28 with TRBJ2-7; TRBD2 might be the D (6 bases). Germline V gives CDR1 MDHEN, CDR2 SYDVKM. The CDR3 totals 14 residues. V shed 3 bases and J shed 0 bases, with 9 bases lying between them. The CDR3 loop reads CASSFAGSSYEQYF. The CDR3 DNA sequence: TGTGCCAGCAGTTTTGCGGGATCCTCCTACGAGCAGTACTTC. The full variable domain, rest sourced from reference TRBV28 and TRBJ2-7, is DVKVTQSSRYLVKRTGEKVFLECVQDMDHENMFWYRQDPGLGLRLIYFSYDVKMKEKGDIPEGYSVSREKKERFSLILESASTNQTSMYLCASSFAGSSYEQYFGPGTRLTVT.

On this clone: Other DNA sequences in the same sample also yield this CDR3. This chain joins TRBV13 and TRBJ2-2; no definite D call. CDR1 PRHDT and CDR2 FYEKMQ come from the germline V gene (reference sequence). The length of the CDR3 is 12 residues. V lost 5 bases and J lost 5, with 6 bases in between. The CDR3: CASSLETGELFF. In DNA form, the CDR3 reads TGTGCCAGCAGCCTAGAAACCGGGGAGCTGTTTTTT.

On this clone itself: Other DNA sequences in the same sample also yield this CDR3. V gene TRBV5-1 combines with J gene TRBJ2-2; D perhaps matches TRBD1 (5 bases). CDR3 length equals 14 residues. The V end lost 4 bases, the J end lost 3 bases, and 10 bases lay between the germline ends. Germline assignment: CDR1 SGHRS and CDR2 YFSETQ. The CDR3 region is CASSPGQYTGELFF. The CDR3 DNA is TGCGCCAGCAGCCCCGGACAATACACCGGGGAGCTGTTTTTT. Filled out from reference TRBV5-1 and TRBJ2-2, the complete variable domain reads KAGVTQTPRYLIKTRGQQVTLSCSPISGHRSVSWYQQTPGQGLQFLFEYFSETQRNKGNFPGRFSGRQFSNSRSEMNVSTLELGDSALYLCASSPGQYTGELFFGEGSRLTVL.

The chain is built from TRBV7-9 and TRBJ1-2; D is uncertain. Germline V CDR1 and CDR2: SEHNR, FQNEAQ (reference sequence). The CDR3 is 15 amino acids. Trimming pared 1 base from V and 0 bases from J, leaving 9 bases between. The DNA of the CDR3 is TGTGCCAGCAGCTTAGTTACGCAAGCTAACTATGGCTACACCTTC. Protein product: CASSLVTQANYGYTF.

The chain carries TRBV9 and TRBJ1-1; a weak D match, TRBD1 (5 bases). This CDR3 is 16 amino acids long. Germline V CDR1 and CDR2: SGDLS, YYNGEE. Trimming took off 0 bases at V and 0 bases at J, with 12 bases between the two ends. The CDR3 nucleotides read TGTGCCAGCAGCGTAGGTGCAGGGAAGTTGAACACTGAAGCTTTCTTT. Protein: CASSVGAGKLNTEAFF.

Only one count was recorded for this clone. The chain links TRBV27 to TRBJ2-3; 14 bases line up with TRBD2. The CDR3 loop spans 16 amino acids. Germline CDR1 and CDR2: MNHEY and SMNVEV (reference sequence). The V and J ends lost 8 bases and 4 bases, in that order; junction bases with no gene match: 8. The CDR3 nucleotides are TGTGCCAGCGGGGGGGGACTAGCGGGAGACCCAGATACGCAGTATTTT. Translated, it gives CASGGGLAGDPDTQYF.

CDR3 sequence (DNA): TGTGCCATCCGCGGGGGGGTCGTGGAGACCCAGTACTTC. This translates into CAIRGGVVETQYF. The rearrangement joins TRBV10-3 to TRBJ2-5; 9 nucleotides line up with TRBD2. This CDR3 is built from 13 residues. The V gene's germline CDR1 is ENHRY and CDR2 SYGVKD. Losses at the gene ends were 8 bases for V and 5 bases for J; bases not matched to a gene: 6.

The CDR3 coding sequence is TGCGCCAGTGCTTTACAGGCAGGGGGATACGAGCAGTACTTC. Amino acid sequence: CASALQAGGYEQYF. This chain connects TRBV5-1 to TRBJ2-7; 7 nucleotides line up with TRBD1. Trimming cost V 8 bases and J 4 bases; bases outside gene matches: 12. This CDR3 region has 14 residues. CDR1 is SGHRS and CDR2 is YFSETQ in the germline V gene. Using reference TRBV5-1 and TRBJ2-7 for the parts outside the CDR3, the full variable domain is KAGVTQTPRYLIKTRGQQVTLSCSPISGHRSVSWYQQTPGQGLQFLFEYFSETQRNKGNFPGRFSGRQFSNSRSEMNVSTLELGDSALYLCASALQAGGYEQYFGPGTRLTVT.

The chain combines TRBV2 with TRBJ2-5; possibly TRBD2 for D (6 bases). With 1 base removed from V and 4 bases from J, the gap between germline ends came to 13 bases. Germline-derived CDR1 and CDR2 are SNHLY and FYNNEI. This CDR3 has 15 residues. CDR3 in amino acids: CASSEGKEGSETQYF. The CDR3 DNA reads as TGTGCCAGCAGTGAAGGGAAGGAGGGATCAGAGACCCAGTACTTC.

The chain combines TRBV4-1 with TRBJ1-4; D gene uncertain. The germline gives CDR1 MGHRA, CDR2 YSYEKL. This CDR3 is 16 amino acids long. V shed 1 base and J shed 0 bases, with 9 bases lying between them. The CDR3 DNA sequence: TGCGCCAGCAGCCAAGTTGGCGAAGCAACTAATGAAAAACTGTTTTTT. It encodes CASSQVGEATNEKLFF.

About this clone itself: Other DNA sequences within the sample encode an identical CDR3. This chain uses TRBV11-2 with TRBJ2-2; either TRBD1 or TRBD2 may supply D (5 bases each). This CDR3 spans 13 amino acids. Trimming pared 6 bases from V and 5 bases from J, leaving 10 bases between. From germline, CDR1 is SGHAT and CDR2 FQNNGV. The chain's CDR3 is CASSWDGTGELFF. In DNA form, the CDR3 reads TGTGCCAGCAGTTGGGACGGGACCGGGGAGCTGTTTTTT.

This chain connects TRBV5-4 to TRBJ2-1; D is perhaps TRBD1 (6 bases). Trimming removed 1 base at V and 6 bases at J, with 8 bases between. The CDR3 spans 13 residues. CDR1 and CDR2 from the germline V gene are SGHNT and YYREEE (reference sequence). The CDR3 DNA reads as TGTGCCAGCAGCTTGTGGGGGCTCAATGAGCAGTTCTTC. It encodes CASSLWGLNEQFF.

The rearrangement uses TRBV9 and TRBJ2-6; a weak D match, TRBD1 (6 bases). This CDR3 has 16 residues. With 3 bases removed from V and 1 base from J, the gap between germline ends came to 11 bases. Germline CDR1 and CDR2: SGDLS and YYNGEE. The CDR3 loop is CASSDSQGSGANVLTF. For the CDR3, the DNA is TGTGCCAGCAGCGACTCACAGGGATCTGGGGCCAACGTCCTGACTTTC.

The CDR3 loop reads CASSQGDLAGIQTGELFF. The CDR3 nucleotides are TGCGCCAGCAGCCAAGGAGACCTAGCGGGAATCCAGACCGGGGAGCTGTTTTTT. The chain has TRBV4-1 and TRBJ2-2, with 9 bases matching TRBD2. Germline CDR1 and CDR2: MGHRA and YSYEKL. Unmatched junction bases numbered 11, after V lost 1 base and J lost 5 bases. The CDR3 runs 18 residues.

The chain's CDR3 is CASSEWDSPRETQYF. CDR3 sequence (DNA): TGTGCCAGCAGTGAATGGGACTCACCACGGGAGACCCAGTACTTC. The rearrangement joins TRBV6-1 to TRBJ2-5; D possibly corresponds to TRBD2 (6 bases). The length of the CDR3 is 15 residues. Trimming pared 2 bases from V and 5 bases from J, leaving 15 bases between. Germline assignment: CDR1 MNHNS and CDR2 SASEGT.

The V and J genes are TRBV7-9 and TRBJ1-3; D is undetermined. CDR1 and CDR2 from the germline V gene are SEHNR and FQNEAQ (reference sequence). This CDR3 region has 13 residues. With 5 bases removed from V and 4 bases from J, the gap between germline ends came to 9 bases. The CDR3 DNA reads as TGTGCCAGCAGCCATCCCACGGGAAACACCATATATTTT. Its translation: CASSHPTGNTIYF.

CDR3 amino acids: CASSPGLDTLEQFF. The CDR3 nucleotides read TGTGCCAGCAGCCCGGGACTAGATACACTTGAGCAGTTCTTC. The chain joins TRBV6-1 to TRBJ2-1; 8 bases line up with TRBD2. The V gene end was trimmed by 6 bases and the J gene end by 9 bases; junction bases not matched to a gene: 10. CDR3 length: 14 amino acids. Germline-derived CDR1 and CDR2 are MNHNS and SASEGT.